This T cell receptor (beta chain) stems from a study of sequential checkpoint blockade in melanoma. Study context: First-line arms were nivolumab then ipilimumab, or the reverse, randomized 1:1. Each arm's sequence ended with maintenance nivolumab.

The sample holds one count of this clone. Treatment denoted: randomized to nivolumab then ipilimumab (arm A) or the reverse (arm B). DNA-damaging chemotherapy had not been given to any patient beforehand. From thawed PBMCs, live CD3+CD8+ cells negative for CD19 and CD56 were sorted. Profiling relied on immunoSEQ multiplex PCR, and the TCRdb table lists in-frame clones only, not all of them. The data show 25,000 to 30,000 clones, about 72% seen once. CDR1 is MDHEN, CDR2 SYDVKM, per germline. The V end lost 5 bases, the J end lost 1 base, and 12 bases lay between the germline ends. The CDR3 contains 15 residues.

The chain joins TRBV28 to TRBJ1-3; no firm D call. The sequence was obtained from a human donor with melanoma. Sample: CD8+ T cells sorted from blood (inferred from file names), taken from a patient given nivolumab and ipilimumab in sequence. CDR3 sequence (DNA): TGTGCCAGCAGTATAACCGGAGGGTCTGGAAACACCATATATTTT. Encoded protein: CASSITGGSGNTIYF.